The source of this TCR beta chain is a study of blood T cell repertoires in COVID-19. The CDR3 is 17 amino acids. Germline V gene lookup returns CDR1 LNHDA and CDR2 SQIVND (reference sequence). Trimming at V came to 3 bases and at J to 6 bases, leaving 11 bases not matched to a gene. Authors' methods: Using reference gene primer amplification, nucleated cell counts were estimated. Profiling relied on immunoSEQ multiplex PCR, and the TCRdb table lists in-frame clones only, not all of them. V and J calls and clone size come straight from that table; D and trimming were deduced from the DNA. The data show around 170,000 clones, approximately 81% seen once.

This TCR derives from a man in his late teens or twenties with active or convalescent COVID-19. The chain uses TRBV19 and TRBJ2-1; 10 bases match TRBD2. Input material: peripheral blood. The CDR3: CASSIPSLAGVVNEQFF. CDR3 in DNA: TGTGCCAGTAGTATCCCCAGCCTAGCGGGAGTCGTCAATGAGCAGTTCTTC. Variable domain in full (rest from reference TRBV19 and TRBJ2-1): DGGITQSPKYLFRKEGQNVTLSCEQNLNHDAMYWYRQDPGQGLRLIYYSQIVNDFQKGDIAEGYSVSREKKESFPLTVTSAQKNPTAFYLCASSIPSLAGVVNEQFFGPGTRLTVL.